Included here is one TCR beta chain sequence, with context. What it recognizes is unknown. The record originates from a study of graft-versus-host responses after intestinal transplantation. About the research overall: Each transplant was multivisceral, liver-intestinal, or isolated intestinal.

Findings and limits, study-wide: Detected in recipient marrow were GvH clones, some of which were first observed in ileum or blood.

CDR3 length: 14 amino acids. Trimming removed 0 bases from V and 6 bases from J, with 8 bases in between. CDR1 is ENHRY, CDR2 SYGVKD, per germline. Only in-frame clones appear in the TCRdb table, and some are missing; sequencing was by immunoSEQ multiplex PCR. The sample records some 90,000 clones, 80% to 95% being singletons. Here the sequenced sample was unstimulated CD8+ T cells sorted from spleen or lymph node cells, taken before transplant. This clonotype was obtained from a human donor who was the organ donor for an intestinal transplant. The rearrangement joins TRBV10-3 to TRBJ2-2; possibly TRBD2 for D (6 bases). In DNA form, the CDR3 reads TGTGCCATCAGTGAGTCGTGGGGGGCCGGGGAGCTGTTTTTT. Protein: CAISESWGAGELFF.